These 10 T cell receptor beta chains were all obtained from the same sample, sequenced in a study of identical twins. TCRdb itself ran the 5' RACE reads through MiXCR, one entry per CDR3 protein. The table has approximately 240,000 distinct CDR3 sequences, over 13% seen once. What was sequenced was memory (CD45RO+) T cells sorted from blood. These receptors were taken from a woman aged 18-29 years in good health.

V is TRBV25-1 and J is TRBJ2-5; the match to TRBD2 covers 8 bases. Germline lookup yields CDR1 MGHDK and CDR2 SYGVNS. CDR3 size: 13 residues. With 2 bases clipped from V and 4 bases from J, the junction kept 0 bases outside the gene matches. Written as DNA, the CDR3 is TGTGCCAGCAGTGAAGCGGGGGGAGAGACCCAGTACTTC. Its translation: CASSEAGGETQYF.

In this sample, this clonotype turned up a few times. The chain carries TRBV7-9 and TRBJ2-5; D remains ambiguous. Looked up from germline, CDR1 is SEHNR and CDR2 is FQNEAQ (reference sequence). V dropped 1 base and J dropped 2 bases, with 11 bases sitting between them. CDR3 size: 15 residues. The CDR3 DNA is TGTGCCAGCAGCTTAGGGGCCATCCTACAAGAGACCCAGTACTTC. This codes for CASSLGAILQETQYF.

This clonotype was recorded a few times. The chain is built from TRBV9 and TRBJ2-3; D remains ambiguous. This CDR3 spans 14 amino acids. V lost 1 base and J 1 base, leaving 7 bases between the germline ends. In germline, CDR1 is SGDLS, CDR2 YYNGEE. In nucleotides, the CDR3 is TGTGCCAGCAGCGTAAATGTGCGCACAGATACGCAGTATTTT. Encoded protein: CASSVNVRTDTQYF.

V is TRBV7-6 and J is TRBJ1-1; a weak D match, TRBD1 (5 bases). Germline V gives CDR1 SGHVS, CDR2 FNYEAQ. The V end lost 5 bases, the J end lost 4 bases, and 14 bases lay between the germline ends. The CDR3 is 14 residues long. The CDR3 is CASSAQTGVTEAFF. The DNA of the CDR3 is TGTGCCAGCAGCGCCCAAACAGGCGTCACTGAAGCTTTCTTT.

This clonotype was recorded a few times. The V gene is TRBV3-1, the J gene TRBJ2-3, with 9 bases matching TRBD2. J gave up 4 bases and V 4 bases, and 6 bases lay outside the gene matches. The germline V gene encodes CDR1 LGHDT and CDR2 YNNKEL (reference sequence). CDR3 size: 15 residues. The CDR3 bases are TGTGCCAGCAGCCTAGCGGGGGTACGATCAGATACGCAGTATTTT. It codes for CASSLAGVRSDTQYF.

The chain has TRBV12-3 or TRBV12-4 and TRBJ1-6; the D is unclear. Trimming stripped 1 base from V and 5 bases from J, with 15 bases between. CDR3 length: 17 amino acids. The CDR3 nucleotides read TGTGCCAGCAGTTTAGATGAGGGATCCGGTAATAATTCACCCCTCCACTTT. It encodes CASSLDEGSGNNSPLHF.

This sequence joins TRBV27 and TRBJ1-1, with no clear D. This CDR3 is built from 13 residues. V was shortened by 6 bases and J by 2 bases, with 10 bases between the two germline ends. Germline CDR1 MNHEY, CDR2 SMNVEV (reference sequence). In DNA, the CDR3 is TGTGCCAGCAGGAATACAGCTAACACTGAAGCTTTCTTT. Translation: CASRNTANTEAFF.

The chain combines TRBV20-1 with TRBJ2-7; TRBD1 matches at 7 bases. The trim removed 6 bases at V and 2 bases at J, leaving 7 bases unmatched. Germline-derived CDR1 and CDR2 are DFQATT and SNEGSKA (reference sequence). The CDR3 extends over 13 amino acids. The CDR3 sequence: CSAALTGTYEQYF. Written as DNA, the CDR3 is TGCAGTGCCGCCCTGACAGGGACCTACGAGCAGTACTTC.

This clonotype was seen many times. V gene TRBV5-1 combines with J gene TRBJ2-5; D is ambiguous. V was clipped by 0 bases and J by 2 bases, with 8 bases between them. Germline loops: CDR1 SGHRS, CDR2 YFSETQ. The CDR3 has 14 residues. This CDR3 is CASSLGAAQETQYF. The CDR3 bases are TGCGCCAGCAGCTTGGGGGCTGCTCAAGAGACCCAGTACTTC.

This clonotype has at least ten counts. The chain recombines TRBV20-1 with TRBJ2-7, with 9 positions matching TRBD1. With V trimmed by 5 bases and J by 3 bases, 8 bases remained unmatched. Germline V CDR1 and CDR2: DFQATT, SNEGSKA (reference sequence). The CDR3 has 14 amino acids. The CDR3 loop reads CSAPARDRDYEQYF. The CDR3 bases are TGCAGTGCTCCAGCCCGGGACAGGGACTACGAGCAGTACTTC.